This T cell receptor (beta chain) was recorded in a study of T cell responses to AZD1222 COVID-19 vaccine. Second-dose recipients at about 4 or about 12 weeks were treated as one pooled group. Profiled with immunoSEQ multiplex PCR; TCRdb holds only in-frame clones, not every one. This table holds some 130,000 clones, roughly 93% found once. This clone was detected only once. In germline, CDR1 is SGHRS, CDR2 YFSETQ. V lost 5 bases, J lost 0 bases, and 17 bases lay in between. The CDR3 is 17 amino acids. The TCR was taken from an adult who received the AZD1222 COVID-19 vaccine. The chain carries TRBV5-1 and TRBJ1-4; no definite D call. This sample comprised peripheral blood, obtained 28 days after the second AZD1222 dose. DNA for the CDR3: TGCGCCAGCAGTCCGGTTACTATGTCGGCAACTAATGAAAAACTGTTTTTT. This gives the protein CASSPVTMSATNEKLFF. The full variable domain, in which reference TRBV5-1 and TRBJ1-4 provide the parts outside the CDR3, is KAGVTQTPRYLIKTRGQQVTLSCSPISGHRSVSWYQQTPGQGLQFLFEYFSETQRNKGNFPGRFSGRQFSNSRSEMNVSTLELGDSALYLCASSPVTMSATNEKLFFGSGTQLSVL.